The 10 T cell receptor beta chains below come from one sample, sequenced in a study of T-cell reconstitution after alpha-beta-depleted transplantation in children. Unique molecular identifiers were incorporated during preparation of the TCRbeta library. MiXCR was run by TCRdb on the PCR reads, yielding one entry per CDR3 protein. The sample has about 32,000 distinct CDR3 sequences, 6% to 8.5% seen once. Their cognate antigens are unknown. Regarding the study as a whole: Alpha-beta T cells present about two months after transplant were reported to originate from several hundred expanded graft clones.

The specimen was peripheral blood, collected 60 days after TCRalphabeta/CD19-depleted stem cell transplant. All receptors derive from a child younger than two who had a stem cell transplant for acute myeloid leukemia, so the T cells may come from the graft donor.

This clonotype came up many times. The J gene is TRBJ2-5, the V gene TRBV13, with D tentatively TRBD2 (6 bases). CDR3 length: 13 residues. Trimming stripped 5 bases from V and 4 bases from J, with 11 bases between. Germline V gives CDR1 PRHDT, CDR2 FYEKMQ (reference sequence). CDR3 amino acids: CASSPTRPETQYF. The CDR3 bases are TGTGCCAGCAGCCCGACTAGGCCAGAGACCCAGTACTTC.

This clonotype was counted many times. The rearrangement uses TRBV27 and TRBJ1-1; D remains ambiguous. Germline lookup yields CDR1 MNHEY and CDR2 SMNVEV (reference sequence). CDR3 size: 13 residues. Trimming took 7 bases from V and 2 from J, leaving 11 bases between them. The CDR3 DNA reads as TGTGCCAGCAAGGACCTTCCCAACACTGAAGCTTTCTTT. This gives the protein CASKDLPNTEAFF.

This clonotype was observed many times. The chain joins TRBV5-1 to TRBJ2-1, with D possibly being TRBD2 (5 bases). This CDR3 is built from 16 residues. The germline gives CDR1 SGHRS, CDR2 YFSETQ. V was shortened by 4 bases and J by 2 bases, with 16 bases between the two germline ends. This CDR3 reads CASSPRSAATYNEQFF. In DNA form, the CDR3 reads TGCGCCAGCAGCCCCCGTAGCGCGGCTACCTACAATGAGCAGTTCTTC.

At least ten counts were recorded for this clonotype. The chain is built from TRBV24-1 and TRBJ1-5; the D gene is possibly TRBD1 (5 bases). CDR3 length equals 13 residues. V shed 9 bases and J shed 1 base, with 9 bases lying between them. The germline gives CDR1 KGHDR, CDR2 SFDVKD. This chain's CDR3 is CATQGLSNQPQHF. In nucleotides, the CDR3 is TGTGCCACCCAGGGTCTGAGCAATCAGCCCCAGCATTTT.

This clonotype is termed medium-sized. The chain employs TRBV12-3 or TRBV12-4 and TRBJ1-5; D gene uncertain. This CDR3 comprises 12 residues. The V and J ends lost 6 bases and 2 bases respectively, with 5 bases between them. As DNA, the CDR3 is TGTGCCAGCAGGAGTGGCAATCAGCCCCAGCATTTT. This translates into CASRSGNQPQHF.

This clonotype was found many times. The chain recombines TRBV12-3 or TRBV12-4 with TRBJ2-2; D gene ambiguous. The CDR3 runs to 12 residues. The ends were cut back, 5 bases at V and 5 bases at J, with 6 bases in the middle. The CDR3 nucleotides are TGTGCCAGCAGTCATTCTACCGGGGAGCTGTTTTTT. Translating it yields CASSHSTGELFF.

This clonotype was counted ten times or more. CDR3 sequence (DNA): TGCGCCAGCAGCCAAGATCCTCCGGTGGGGAATTCACCCCTCCACTTT. Its translation is CASSQDPPVGNSPLHF. The chain carries TRBV4-3 and TRBJ1-6; no clear D. With 0 bases removed from V and 7 bases from J, the gap between germline ends came to 13 bases. CDR1 and CDR2 (germline): LGHNA, YSLEER. The CDR3 covers 16 residues.

This clonotype was recorded many times. The genes are TRBV24-1 and TRBJ2-2; no firm D call. The germline CDR1 and CDR2 sequences are KGHDR and SFDVKD. The CDR3 covers 12 residues. V lost 9 bases and J lost 6, with 10 bases in between. The CDR3 reads CATLGIAGELFF. In nucleotides, the CDR3 is TGTGCCACCCTAGGGATAGCCGGGGAGCTGTTTTTT.

This clonotype was counted at least ten times. The gene calls are TRBV4-3 and TRBJ2-7; 9 bases agree with TRBD1. CDR1 and CDR2 from the germline V gene are LGHNA and YSLEER. The CDR3 has 14 amino acids. J lost 2 bases, V lost 3 bases, and 2 bases had no gene match. CDR3 residues: CASSHRDRAYEQYF. As DNA, the CDR3 is TGCGCCAGCAGCCACCGGGACAGGGCCTACGAGCAGTACTTC.

This clonotype showed up many times. The CDR3 here is CASSLEPPPPLHF. The CDR3 nucleotides are TGCGCCAGCAGCTTGGAACCGCCTCCACCCCTCCACTTT. This sequence joins TRBV5-1 and TRBJ1-6; D uncertain. The CDR3 consists of 13 residues. Trimming pared 0 bases from V and 11 bases from J, leaving 9 bases between. Looked up from germline, CDR1 is SGHRS and CDR2 is YFSETQ.